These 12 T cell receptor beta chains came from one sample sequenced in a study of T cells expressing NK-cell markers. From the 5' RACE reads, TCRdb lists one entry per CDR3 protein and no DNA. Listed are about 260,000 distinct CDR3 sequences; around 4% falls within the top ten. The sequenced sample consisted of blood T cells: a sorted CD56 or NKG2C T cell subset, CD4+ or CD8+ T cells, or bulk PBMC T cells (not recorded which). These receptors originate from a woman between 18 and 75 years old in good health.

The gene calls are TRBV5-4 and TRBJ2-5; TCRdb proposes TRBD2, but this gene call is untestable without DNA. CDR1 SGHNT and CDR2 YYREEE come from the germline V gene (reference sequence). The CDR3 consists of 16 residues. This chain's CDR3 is CASSFGLAGGQETQYF. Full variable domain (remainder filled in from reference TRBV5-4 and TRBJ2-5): ETGVTQSPTHLIKTRGQQVTLRCSSQSGHNTVSWYQQALGQGPQFIFQYYREEENGRGNFPPRFSGLQFPNYSSELNVNALELDDSALYLCASSFGLAGGQETQYFGPGTRLLVL.

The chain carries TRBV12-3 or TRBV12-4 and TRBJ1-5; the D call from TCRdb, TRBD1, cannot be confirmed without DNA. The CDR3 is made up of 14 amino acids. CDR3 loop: CASSPGQGEKPQHF.

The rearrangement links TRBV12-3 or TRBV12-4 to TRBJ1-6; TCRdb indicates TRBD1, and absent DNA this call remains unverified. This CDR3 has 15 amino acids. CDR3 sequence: CASSALGAGRSPLHF.

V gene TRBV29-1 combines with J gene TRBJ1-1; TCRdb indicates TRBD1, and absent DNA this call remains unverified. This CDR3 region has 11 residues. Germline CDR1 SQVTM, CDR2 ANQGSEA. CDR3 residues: CTVVGAREAFF.

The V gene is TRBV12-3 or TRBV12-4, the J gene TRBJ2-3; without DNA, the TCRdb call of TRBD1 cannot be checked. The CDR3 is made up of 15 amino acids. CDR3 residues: CASSADRGGTDTQYF.

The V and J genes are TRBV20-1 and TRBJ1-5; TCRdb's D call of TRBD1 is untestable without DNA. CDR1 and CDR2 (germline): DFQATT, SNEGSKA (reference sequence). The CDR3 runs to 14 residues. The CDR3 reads CSARWDDFYQPQHF.

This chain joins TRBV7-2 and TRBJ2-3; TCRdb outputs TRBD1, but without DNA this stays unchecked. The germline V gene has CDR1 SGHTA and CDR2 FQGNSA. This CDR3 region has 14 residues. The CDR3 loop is CASVKAGRADTQYF.

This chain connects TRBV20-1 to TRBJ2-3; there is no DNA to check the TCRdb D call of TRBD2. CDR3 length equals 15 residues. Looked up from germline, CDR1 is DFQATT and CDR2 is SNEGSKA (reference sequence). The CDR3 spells CSASPTSQNTDTQYF.

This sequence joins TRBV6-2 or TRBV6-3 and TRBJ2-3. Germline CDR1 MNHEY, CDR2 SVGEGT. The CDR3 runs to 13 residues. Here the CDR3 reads CASMIALTDTQYF.

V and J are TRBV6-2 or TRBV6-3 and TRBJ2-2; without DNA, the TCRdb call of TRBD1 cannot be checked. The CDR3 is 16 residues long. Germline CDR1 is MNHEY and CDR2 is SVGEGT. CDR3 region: CASSYPGRGRTGELFF.

The CDR3 reads CSAQYRGELFF. V gene TRBV20-1 combines with J gene TRBJ2-2. From germline, CDR1 is DFQATT and CDR2 SNEGSKA (reference sequence). The CDR3 totals 11 residues.

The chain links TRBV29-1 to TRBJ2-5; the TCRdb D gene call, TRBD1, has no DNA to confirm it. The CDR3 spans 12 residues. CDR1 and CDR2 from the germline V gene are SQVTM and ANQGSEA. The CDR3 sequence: CSVDSGVETQYF.